These T cell receptor beta chains were read from a single sample in a study of blood T cells in healthy people across ages. TCRdb processed the 5' RACE reads anew with MiXCR; each CDR3 protein has one entry. The profile shows 450,000 to 700,000 distinct CDR3 sequences, about 26% of them singletons. Sequenced: blood. The receptors here all came from a woman aged 70-85 years in good health. Each CDR3 is given with its conserved first and last residue. D genes are given only for firm matches. For some rows the clone size is stated as once, few or many, or as a class when expanded; others skip it.

clone size	D gene	J gene	V gene	CDR3 protein	CDR3 DNA
many	TRBD2	TRBJ2-5	TRBV15	CATSQRLADQETQYF	TGTGCCACCAGCCAGAGACTAGCGGACCAAGAGACCCAGTACTTC
few	-	TRBJ2-3	TRBV12-3/TRBV12-4	CASSRQAFTDTQYF	TGTGCCAGCAGCCGACAGGCCTTCACAGATACGCAGTATTTT
-	-	TRBJ1-5	TRBV2	CASSERYSNQPQHF	TGTGCCAGCAGTGAAAGGTATAGCAATCAGCCCCAGCATTTT
few	-	TRBJ2-5	TRBV30	CAWSVGRRNLRETQYF	TGTGCCTGGAGTGTCGGGAGAAGAAACCTTAGGGAGACCCAGTACTTC
few	TRBD2	TRBJ2-7	TRBV4-3	CASSQQVAGGTYEQYF	TGCGCCAGCAGCCAACAGGTAGCGGGGGGTACCTACGAGCAGTACTTC
few	TRBD1	TRBJ1-6	TRBV2	CASSRGQGRSYNSPLHF	TGTGCCAGCAGTCGAGGACAGGGAAGGTCCTATAATTCACCCCTCCACTTT
-	TRBD1	TRBJ2-5	TRBV7-2	CASSLAGTGVTQYF	TGTGCCAGCAGCTTAGCAGGGACAGGGGTGACCCAGTACTTC
-	-	TRBJ2-7	TRBV20-1	CSARASASYEQYF	TGCAGTGCTAGGGCTAGCGCTTCCTACGAGCAGTACTTC
-	-	TRBJ1-1	TRBV29-1	CSVAVRDTEAFF	TGCAGCGTCGCGGTAAGGGACACTGAAGCTTTCTTT
-	TRBD2	TRBJ2-7	TRBV11-1	CASSLGPSGYEQYF	TGTGCCAGCAGCTTAGGCCCTAGCGGATACGAGCAGTACTTC
-	-	TRBJ2-5	TRBV7-6	CASSLQGARGEETQYF	TGTGCCAGCAGCTTACAGGGGGCGCGGGGGGAAGAGACCCAGTACTTC
-	TRBD1	TRBJ2-5	TRBV2	CASSELGTGGRRETQYF	TGTGCCAGCAGTGAATTAGGGACAGGGGGCCGGCGGGAGACCCAGTACTTC
-	TRBD2	TRBJ2-1	TRBV19	CASSIERAGNNEQFF	TGTGCCAGTAGTATAGAAAGAGCGGGGAACAATGAGCAGTTCTTC